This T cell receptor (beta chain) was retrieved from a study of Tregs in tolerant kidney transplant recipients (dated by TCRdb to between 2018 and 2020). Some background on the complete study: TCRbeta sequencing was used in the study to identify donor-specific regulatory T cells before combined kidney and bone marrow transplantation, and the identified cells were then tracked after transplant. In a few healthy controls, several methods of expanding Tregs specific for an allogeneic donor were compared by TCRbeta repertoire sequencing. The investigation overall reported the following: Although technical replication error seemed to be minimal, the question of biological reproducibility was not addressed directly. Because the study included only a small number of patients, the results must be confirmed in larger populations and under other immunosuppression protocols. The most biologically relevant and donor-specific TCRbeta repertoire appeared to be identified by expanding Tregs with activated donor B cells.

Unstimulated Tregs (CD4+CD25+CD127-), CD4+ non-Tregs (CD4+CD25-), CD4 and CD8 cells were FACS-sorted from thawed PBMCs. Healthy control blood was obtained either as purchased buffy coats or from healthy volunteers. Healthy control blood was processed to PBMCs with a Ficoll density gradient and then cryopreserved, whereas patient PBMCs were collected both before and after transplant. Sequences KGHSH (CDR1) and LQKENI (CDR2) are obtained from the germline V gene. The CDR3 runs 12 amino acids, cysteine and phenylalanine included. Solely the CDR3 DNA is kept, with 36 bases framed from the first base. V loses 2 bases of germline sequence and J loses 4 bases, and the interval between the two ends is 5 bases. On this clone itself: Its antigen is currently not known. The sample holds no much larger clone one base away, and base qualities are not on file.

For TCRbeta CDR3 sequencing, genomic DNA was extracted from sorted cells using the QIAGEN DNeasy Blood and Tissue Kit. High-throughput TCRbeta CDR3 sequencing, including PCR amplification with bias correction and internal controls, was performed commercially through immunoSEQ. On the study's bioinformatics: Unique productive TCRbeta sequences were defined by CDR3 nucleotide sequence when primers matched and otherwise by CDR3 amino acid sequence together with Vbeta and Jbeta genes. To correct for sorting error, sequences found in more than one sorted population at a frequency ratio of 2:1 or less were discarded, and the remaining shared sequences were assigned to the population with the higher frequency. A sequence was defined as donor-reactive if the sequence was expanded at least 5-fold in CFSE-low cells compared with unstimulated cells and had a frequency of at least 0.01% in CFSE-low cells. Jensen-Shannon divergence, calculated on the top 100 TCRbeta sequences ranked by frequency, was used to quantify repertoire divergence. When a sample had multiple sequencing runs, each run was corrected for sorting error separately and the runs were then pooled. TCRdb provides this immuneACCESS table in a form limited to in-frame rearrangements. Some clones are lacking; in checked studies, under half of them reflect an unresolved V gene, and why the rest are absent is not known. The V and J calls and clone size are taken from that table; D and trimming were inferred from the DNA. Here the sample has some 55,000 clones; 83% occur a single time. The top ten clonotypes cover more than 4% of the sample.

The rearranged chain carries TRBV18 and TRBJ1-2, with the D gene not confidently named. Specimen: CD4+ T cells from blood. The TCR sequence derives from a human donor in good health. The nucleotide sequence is TGTGCCAGCTCACCAGAGGGCTATGGCTACACCTTC. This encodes CASSPEGYGYTF.